This T cell receptor (beta chain) was profiled in a study of T-cell memory formation after mild COVID-19. This CDR3 is built from 15 residues. Germline V gives CDR1 MGHRA, CDR2 YSYEKL. Between the trimmed V and J ends, which lost 2 bases and 0 bases, there was a span of 11 bases. TCRdb reanalysed the 5' RACE reads using MiXCR and keeps one entry per CDR3 protein. Of under 650,000 distinct CDR3 sequences in the sample, approximately 18% were seen once. This chain joins TRBV4-1 and TRBJ2-7; no firm D call. The receptor was derived from an adult woman who had mild COVID-19 (a few samples of this study predate the infection). Cell type and time point are not known. Sequencing input: PBMCs or a T cell subset sorted from them (not recorded which). The CDR3 loop is CASSQWISNSYEQYF. For the CDR3, the DNA is TGCGCCAGCAGCCAATGGATATCCAACTCCTACGAGCAGTACTTC.